This T cell receptor (beta chain) appears in the sequencing data of a study of cytomegalovirus exposure and HLA in healthy donors. Trimming left V 3 bases short and J 3 bases short, with 9 bases between. The CDR3 covers 15 residues. The germline gives CDR1 MNHNS, CDR2 SASEGT. The PCR made use of 60 Vbeta and 13 Jbeta primers. Data came from immunoSEQ multiplex PCR; TCRdb stores just in-frame clones and leaves some out. The sample has about 170,000 clones; 65% to 90% are singletons. The origin of this receptor is a male donor in good health and CMV-seronegative. The V gene is TRBV6-1, the J gene TRBJ1-6; D gene ambiguous. Sequenced material: PBMCs. CDR3 protein: CASSEWAIYNSPLHF. The CDR3 nucleotides are TGTGCCAGCAGTGAGTGGGCCATCTATAATTCACCCCTCCACTTT.